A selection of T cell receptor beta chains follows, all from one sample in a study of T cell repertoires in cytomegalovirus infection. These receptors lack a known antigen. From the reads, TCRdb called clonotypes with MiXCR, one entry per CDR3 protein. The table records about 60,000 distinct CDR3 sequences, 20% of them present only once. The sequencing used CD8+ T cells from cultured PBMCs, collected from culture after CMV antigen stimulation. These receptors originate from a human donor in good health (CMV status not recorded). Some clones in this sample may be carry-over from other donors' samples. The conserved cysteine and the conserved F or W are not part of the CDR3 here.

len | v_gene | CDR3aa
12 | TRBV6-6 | ASSATGEWSPLH
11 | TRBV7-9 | ASSLTPSYEQY
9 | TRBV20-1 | SATDYPEQF
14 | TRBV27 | ASGNTIFGAKNIQY
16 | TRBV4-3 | ASSQSLTGGLSYNEQF
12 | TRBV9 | ASSVGTLVGEQY
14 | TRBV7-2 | ASSDAGGGVRDTQY
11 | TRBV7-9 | ASSLTGGYEQF
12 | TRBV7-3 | ASSLNAGNHLQY
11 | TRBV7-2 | ASSYKQGGGYT
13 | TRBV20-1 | SARDPTGGNGELF
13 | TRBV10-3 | AISDSGSSTYEQY
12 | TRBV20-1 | SARSRMRYNEQF
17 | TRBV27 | ASSSLLRLAGPNTDTQY
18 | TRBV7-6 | ASSPPLGPTSGSPYNEQF
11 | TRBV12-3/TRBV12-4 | ASSLSPTNEQF
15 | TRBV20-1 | SATRLRDRAENTEAF
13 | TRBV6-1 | ASSPGLAGRYEQY
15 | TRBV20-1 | SAKPREWGGSNYGYT
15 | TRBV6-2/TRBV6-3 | ASSYSRTGQIYNEQF
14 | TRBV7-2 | ASSLDHRPLGNEQY
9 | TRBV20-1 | SARTQGGYT
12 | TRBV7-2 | ASSLIHGGYEQY
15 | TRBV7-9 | ASSHTRTGGKYNEQF
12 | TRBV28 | ASKTEFNTGELF
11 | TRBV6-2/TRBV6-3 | ASSYPTSDTQY
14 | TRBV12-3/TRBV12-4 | ASSLELAGFNNEQF
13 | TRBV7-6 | ASSLGSVPYNEQY
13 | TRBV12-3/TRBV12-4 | ASRGNDRVSNIQY
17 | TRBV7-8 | ASSLTVTELQNSYNEQF
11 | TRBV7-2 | ASSFASLYEQY
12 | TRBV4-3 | ASSFYGTKDGYT
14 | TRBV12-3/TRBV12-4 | ASTPDWGATNEKLF
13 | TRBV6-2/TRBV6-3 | ASSYSAELPNEQF
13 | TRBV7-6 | ASSWTPGTSTEAF
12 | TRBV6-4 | ASSETLGADTQY
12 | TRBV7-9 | ASSLAREWTEAF
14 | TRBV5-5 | ASSLVGGGINEKLF
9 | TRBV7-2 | ASSPGYEQY
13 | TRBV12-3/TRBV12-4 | ASVVESSGANVLT
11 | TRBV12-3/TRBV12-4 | ASSLGKDQPQH
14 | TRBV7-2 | ASSLGPGSGRNTQY
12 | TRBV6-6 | ASSPTSGTYEQY
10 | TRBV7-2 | ASSLAPPEAF
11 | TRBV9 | ASSVTSTDTQY
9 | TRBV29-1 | SVEKSYEQY
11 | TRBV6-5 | ASSSDRTTEAF
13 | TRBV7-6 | ASSPGRDFYNEQF
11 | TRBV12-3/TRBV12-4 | ASSSTSPAEQY
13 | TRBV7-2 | ASSLNGGRNTEAF
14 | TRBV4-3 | ASSQGRGQGLYEQY
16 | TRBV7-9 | ASSKTEMEPSTNYGYT
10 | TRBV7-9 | ASSRGDPEQY
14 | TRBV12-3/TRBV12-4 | ASSRSRRATYNEQF